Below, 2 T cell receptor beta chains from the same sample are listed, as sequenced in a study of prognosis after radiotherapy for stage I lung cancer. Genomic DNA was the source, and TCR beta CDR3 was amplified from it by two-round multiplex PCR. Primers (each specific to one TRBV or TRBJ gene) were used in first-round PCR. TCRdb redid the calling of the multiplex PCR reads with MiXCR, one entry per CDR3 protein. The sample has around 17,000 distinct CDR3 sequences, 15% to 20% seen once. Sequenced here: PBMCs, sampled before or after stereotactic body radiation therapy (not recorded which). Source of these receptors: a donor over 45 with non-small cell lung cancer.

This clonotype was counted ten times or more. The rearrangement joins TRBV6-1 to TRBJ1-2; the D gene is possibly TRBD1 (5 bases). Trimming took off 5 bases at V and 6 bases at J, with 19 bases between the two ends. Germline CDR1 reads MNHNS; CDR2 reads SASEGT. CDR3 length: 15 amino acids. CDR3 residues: CASSPFRETPDGYTF. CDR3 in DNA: TGTGCCAGCAGTCCATTCAGGGAAACCCCGGATGGCTACACCTTC.

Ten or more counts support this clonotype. The CDR3 sequence: CASSSQGVLKTQYF. In DNA form, the CDR3 reads TGTGCCAGCAGCTCCCAGGGGGTCTTGAAGACCCAGTACTTC. The chain employs TRBV11-3 and TRBJ2-5; TRBD1 aligns across 7 bases. Unmatched junction bases numbered 8, after V lost 4 bases and J lost 6 bases. This CDR3 is built from 14 residues. Germline V CDR1 and CDR2: SGHNT, YENEEA. The full variable domain, in which reference TRBV11-3 and TRBJ2-5 provide the parts outside the CDR3, is EAGVVQSPRYKIIEKKQPVAFWCNPISGHNTLYWYLQNLGQGPELLIRYENEEAVDDSQLPKDRFSAERLKGVDSTLKIQPAELGDSAVYLCASSSQGVLKTQYFGPGTRLLVL.